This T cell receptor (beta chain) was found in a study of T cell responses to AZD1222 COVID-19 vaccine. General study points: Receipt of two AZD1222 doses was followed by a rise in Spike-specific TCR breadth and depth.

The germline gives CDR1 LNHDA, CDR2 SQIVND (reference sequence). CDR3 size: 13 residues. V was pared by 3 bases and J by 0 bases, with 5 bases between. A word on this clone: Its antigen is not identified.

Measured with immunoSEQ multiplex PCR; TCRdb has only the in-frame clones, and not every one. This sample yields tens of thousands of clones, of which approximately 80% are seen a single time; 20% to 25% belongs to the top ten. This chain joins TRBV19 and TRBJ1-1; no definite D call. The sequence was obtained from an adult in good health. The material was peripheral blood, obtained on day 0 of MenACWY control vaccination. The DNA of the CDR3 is TGTGCCAGTAGTATGATAGTGAACACTGAAGCTTTCTTT. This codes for CASSMIVNTEAFF.